What follows describes a single T cell receptor (beta chain). It was during active infection that Seattle patients were enrolled and then longitudinally followed. This sample is drawn from a study of blood T cell repertoires in COVID-19. Study background: Samples representing acute and convalescent COVID-19 were sourced from the United States, Italy and Spain. T cells, B-cell-depleted T cells, or PBMCs provided the cDNA or gDNA that served as material.

Original methodology: Amplified reference gene primers provided the basis for estimating nucleated cell counts. Sequencing was performed with immunoSEQ multiplex PCR; in TCRdb, only in-frame clones are kept and a portion is missing. The V and J calls and clone size come from that table; D and trimming were worked out from the DNA. The sample records under 200,000 clones, about 85% being singletons. Trimming removed 2 bases from V and 2 bases from J; junction bases left unmatched: 4. Germline CDR1 reads SEHNR; CDR2 reads FQNEAQ (reference sequence). The length of the CDR3 is 16 residues. The sequence was collected from a woman aged 50 to 60 with COVID-19, enrolled during active disease. Sequencing input: peripheral blood. The chain uses TRBV7-9 and TRBJ2-5; 11 positions agree with TRBD2. CDR3 amino acids: CASSLKGLADQETQYF. In DNA form, the CDR3 reads TGTGCCAGCAGCTTAAAGGGACTAGCGGATCAAGAGACCCAGTACTTC.